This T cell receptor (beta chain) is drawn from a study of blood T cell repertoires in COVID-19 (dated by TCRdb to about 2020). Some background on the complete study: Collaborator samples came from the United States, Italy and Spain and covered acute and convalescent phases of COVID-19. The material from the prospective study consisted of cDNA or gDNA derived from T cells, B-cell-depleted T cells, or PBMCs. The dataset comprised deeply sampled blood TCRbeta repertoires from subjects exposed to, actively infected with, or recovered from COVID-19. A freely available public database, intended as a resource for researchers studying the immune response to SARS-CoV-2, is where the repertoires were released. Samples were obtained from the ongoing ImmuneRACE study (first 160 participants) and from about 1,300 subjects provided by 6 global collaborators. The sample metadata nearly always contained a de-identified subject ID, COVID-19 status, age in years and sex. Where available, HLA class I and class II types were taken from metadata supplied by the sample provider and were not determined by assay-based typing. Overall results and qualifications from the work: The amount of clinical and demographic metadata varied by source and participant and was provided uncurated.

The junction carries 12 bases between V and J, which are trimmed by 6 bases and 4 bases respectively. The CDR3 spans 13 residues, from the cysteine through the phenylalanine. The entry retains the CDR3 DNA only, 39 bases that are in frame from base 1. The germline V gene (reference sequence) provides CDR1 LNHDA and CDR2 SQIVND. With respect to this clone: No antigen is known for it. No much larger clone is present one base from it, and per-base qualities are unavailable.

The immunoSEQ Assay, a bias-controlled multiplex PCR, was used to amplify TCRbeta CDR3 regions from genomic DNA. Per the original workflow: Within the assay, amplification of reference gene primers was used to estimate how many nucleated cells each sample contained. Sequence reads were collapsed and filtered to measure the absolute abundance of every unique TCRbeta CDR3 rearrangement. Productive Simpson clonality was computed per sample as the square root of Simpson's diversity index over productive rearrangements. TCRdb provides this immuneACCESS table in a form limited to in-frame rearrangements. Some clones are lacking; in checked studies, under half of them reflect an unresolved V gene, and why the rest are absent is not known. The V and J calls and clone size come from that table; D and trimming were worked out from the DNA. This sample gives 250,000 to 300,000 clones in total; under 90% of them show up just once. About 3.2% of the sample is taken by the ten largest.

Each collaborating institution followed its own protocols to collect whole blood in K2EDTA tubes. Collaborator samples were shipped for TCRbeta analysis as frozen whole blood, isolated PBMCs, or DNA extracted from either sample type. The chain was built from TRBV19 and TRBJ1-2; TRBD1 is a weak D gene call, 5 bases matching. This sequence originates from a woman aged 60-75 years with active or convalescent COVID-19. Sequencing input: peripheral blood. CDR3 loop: CASREDSRYGYTF. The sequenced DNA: TGTGCCAGTAGGGAAGACAGTCGCTATGGCTACACCTTC.